This record covers a single T cell receptor (beta chain). Assay: immunoSEQ multiplex PCR; the TCRdb copy retains only in-frame clones and omits some. The table includes 97,000 or so clones, roughly 92% detected once. Trimming cost V 6 bases and J 1 base; bases outside gene matches: 3. This CDR3 comprises 14 residues. Germline V gene lookup returns CDR1 SGHAT and CDR2 FQNNGV. These data are taken from a study of blood T cell repertoires in COVID-19. Across the study: From the United States, Italy and Spain came samples of acute and convalescent COVID-19.

The sequence came from a woman aged 45-65 years with COVID-19, enrolled during active disease. Sequencing input: peripheral blood. This chain uses TRBV11-2 with TRBJ1-1; 9 bases match TRBD1. The CDR3 DNA reads TGTGCCAGCAGTGTGGGACAGGGGAACACTGAAGCTTTCTTT. Translating it yields CASSVGQGNTEAFF.